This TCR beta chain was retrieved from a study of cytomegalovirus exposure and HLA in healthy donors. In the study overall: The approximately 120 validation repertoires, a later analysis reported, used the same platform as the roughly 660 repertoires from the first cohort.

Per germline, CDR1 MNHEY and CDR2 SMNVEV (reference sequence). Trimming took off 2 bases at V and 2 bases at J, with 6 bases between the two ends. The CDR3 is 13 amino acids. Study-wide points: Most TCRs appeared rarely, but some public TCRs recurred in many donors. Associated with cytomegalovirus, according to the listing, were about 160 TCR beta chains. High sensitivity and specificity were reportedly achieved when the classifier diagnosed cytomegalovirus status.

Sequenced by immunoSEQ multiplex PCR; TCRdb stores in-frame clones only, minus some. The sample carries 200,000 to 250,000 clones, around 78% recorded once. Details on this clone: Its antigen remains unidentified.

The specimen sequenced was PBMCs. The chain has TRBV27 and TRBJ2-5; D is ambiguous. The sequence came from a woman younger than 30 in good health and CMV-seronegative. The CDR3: CASSLSRQETQYF. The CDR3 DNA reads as TGTGCCAGCAGTTTAAGCAGACAAGAGACCCAGTACTTC.